One and the same sample provided the 14 T cell receptor beta chains below, sequenced in a study of T-cell memory formation after mild COVID-19. Using its own MiXCR run on the 5' RACE reads, TCRdb lists one record per CDR3 protein. This table has about 290,000 distinct CDR3 sequences, roughly 15% appearing once. Sequencing was performed on PBMCs or a T cell subset sorted from them (not recorded which). The source is a man aged 18 to 29 who had mild COVID-19 (a few samples of this study predate the infection). Cell type and time point are not known.

The chain joins TRBV10-3 to TRBJ1-2, with D hard to call. Per germline, CDR1 ENHRY and CDR2 SYGVKD. CDR3 length: 11 residues. Trimming pared 3 bases from V and 5 bases from J, leaving 4 bases between. As DNA, the CDR3 is TGTGCCATCAGTGATGAGTATGGCTACACCTTC. It encodes CAISDEYGYTF.

The chain carries TRBV20-1 and TRBJ2-6; D is uncertain. The CDR3 loop spans 13 amino acids. The germline gives CDR1 DFQATT, CDR2 SNEGSKA (reference sequence). The ends were cut back, 5 bases at V and 0 bases at J, with 5 bases in the middle. The DNA for the CDR3 is TGCAGTGCTCCTCCCTCTGGGGCCAACGTCCTGACTTTC. Translated: CSAPPSGANVLTF.

The genes are TRBV5-4 and TRBJ2-7; D is undetermined. The germline V gene encodes CDR1 SGHNT and CDR2 YYREEE (reference sequence). The V and J ends lost 4 bases and 3 bases respectively, with 8 bases between them. This CDR3 has 12 amino acids. The CDR3, as DNA: TGTGCCAGCAGCCACTACCTCTACGAGCAGTACTTC. Protein sequence: CASSHYLYEQYF.

This clonotype was detected a few times. The gene calls are TRBV12-3 or TRBV12-4 and TRBJ1-3, with 10 bases fitting TRBD1. The J segment lost 6 bases and the V segment lost 6 bases, leaving 5 bases of the junction unmatched. The CDR3 consists of 14 residues. CDR3 sequence: CASSLTGGLNTIYF. CDR3 nucleotide sequence: TGTGCCAGCAGCCTGACAGGGGGCCTAAACACCATATATTTT.

The chain joins TRBV11-3 to TRBJ2-1, with D hard to call. Per germline, CDR1 SGHNT and CDR2 YENEEA. V was trimmed by 5 bases and J by 8 bases, leaving 13 bases between them. The CDR3 loop spans 13 amino acids. The CDR3 spells CASSDTEKDEQFF. Written as DNA, the CDR3 is TGTGCCAGCAGCGATACAGAGAAGGATGAGCAGTTCTTC.

The J gene is TRBJ1-1, the V gene TRBV29-1; no clear D. CDR1 and CDR2 from the germline V gene are SQVTM and ANQGSEA. V lost 7 bases to trimming and J lost 0 bases, with 12 bases between them. The CDR3 runs to 13 residues. CDR3 nucleotide sequence: TGCAGCGCGAGCCGAAACATGAACACTGAAGCTTTCTTT. Translation: CSASRNMNTEAFF.

The J gene is TRBJ1-2, the V gene TRBV5-1; D is uncertain. Trimming took 1 base from V and 3 from J, leaving 10 bases between them. The germline gives CDR1 SGHRS, CDR2 YFSETQ. This CDR3 spans 14 amino acids. CDR3 bases: TGCGCCAGCAGCTTGACGGGGTTGGACTATGGCTACACCTTC. Its translation is CASSLTGLDYGYTF.

This clonotype was seen a few times. The chain is built from TRBV3-1 and TRBJ1-6; a weak D match, TRBD1 (5 bases). Germline-derived CDR1 and CDR2 are LGHDT and YNNKEL (reference sequence). The ends were cut back, 1 base at V and 5 bases at J, with 6 bases in the middle. The CDR3 has 14 residues. CDR3 nucleotides: TGTGCCAGCAGCCAAGGGGGCGATAATTCACCCCTCCACTTT. Translating it yields CASSQGGDNSPLHF.

This chain links TRBV5-4 with TRBJ1-1; no reliable D call. Trimming stripped 0 bases from V and 0 bases from J, with 9 bases between. CDR3 length equals 15 residues. CDR1 SGHNT and CDR2 YYREEE come from the germline V gene (reference sequence). The CDR3 bases are TGTGCCAGCAGCTTGGCGGGAGTTATGAACACTGAAGCTTTCTTT. This sequence encodes CASSLAGVMNTEAFF.

The V and J genes are TRBV7-2 and TRBJ2-2; the match to TRBD1 covers 11 bases. The CDR3 consists of 14 residues. J was trimmed by 6 bases and V by 7 bases; bases with no gene match: 4. Germline V gene data show CDR1 as SGHTA and CDR2 as FQGNSA. In DNA, the CDR3 is TGTGCCAGCATCCGGGACAGGGGGTCCGGGGAGCTGTTTTTT. It yields the protein CASIRDRGSGELFF.

The chain combines TRBV6-2 or TRBV6-3 with TRBJ1-1; maybe TRBD1 (6 bases). V shed 2 bases and J shed 5 bases, with 9 bases lying between them. CDR1 is MNHEY and CDR2 is SVGEGT in the germline V gene. This CDR3 contains 13 residues. CDR3 nucleotides: TGTGCCAGCAGTTACCACAGGGAAACTGAAGCTTTCTTT. It is translated as CASSYHRETEAFF.

This clonotype was observed a handful of times. J is TRBJ1-1 and V is TRBV19; the D is unclear. CDR1 and CDR2 from the germline V gene are LNHDA and SQIVND (reference sequence). The CDR3 runs 13 residues. The V end lost 3 bases, the J end lost 1 base, and 6 bases lay between the germline ends. CDR3 nucleotide sequence: TGTGCCAGTAGTATGGTCCAGAACACTGAAGCTTTCTTT. Translation: CASSMVQNTEAFF.

The chain joins TRBV12-3 or TRBV12-4 to TRBJ2-3, with 9 bases lining up with TRBD2. CDR3 length equals 14 residues. Germline trimming cut 6 bases from V and 7 bases from J; bases unmatched to any gene: 8. The CDR3 region is CASSPSGAKNTQYF. The CDR3 DNA reads as TGTGCCAGCAGCCCTAGCGGGGCGAAGAATACGCAGTATTTT.

This clonotype was counted a few times. The chain uses TRBV11-2 and TRBJ2-1; tentatively, D is TRBD2 (7 bases). This CDR3 has 19 amino acids. V lost 7 bases, J lost 0 bases, and 25 bases lay in between. The germline V gene encodes CDR1 SGHAT and CDR2 FQNNGV. CDR3 bases: TGTGCCAGCACCCTGGGGACTACAGAGGGGGGGAGCTCCTACAATGAGCAGTTCTTC. The encoded protein is CASTLGTTEGGSSYNEQFF.